Shown below are 30 T cell receptor beta chains from a single sample sequenced in a study of shared clonotypes between healthy human individuals. Only in-frame clones appear in the TCRdb table, and some are missing; sequencing was by immunoSEQ multiplex PCR. This sample yields 1.6 million or so clones, of which roughly 96% are seen a single time; approximately 1.1% belongs to the top ten. Sequencing was carried out using naive CD4+ T cells sorted from blood. Subset described: CD45RA+ positively selected. Receptors originate from a man in his thirties or forties in good health.

The chain is built from TRBV5-1 and TRBJ2-7; D may match TRBD1 or TRBD2 (6 bases each). Germline CDR1 is SGHRS and CDR2 is YFSETQ. This CDR3 spans 13 amino acids. V lost 1 base and J 6 bases, leaving 11 bases between the germline ends. The CDR3 region has the DNA TGCGCCAGCAGCTTGAGGGGGGATGGCGAGCAGTACTTC. Its protein product is CASSLRGDGEQYF.

Concerning this clone itself: The sample holds other DNA sequences that translate to the same CDR3. The chain uses TRBV20-1 and TRBJ2-1, with no clear D. V lost 4 bases and J 5 bases, leaving 3 bases between the germline ends. The CDR3 runs 10 residues. Germline V CDR1 and CDR2: DFQATT, SNEGSKA (reference sequence). The CDR3 is CSATHNEQFF. The CDR3 nucleotides are TGCAGTGCTACCCACAATGAGCAGTTCTTC.

This chain uses TRBV27 with TRBJ2-1; TRBD2 agrees at 7 bases. Germline lookup yields CDR1 MNHEY and CDR2 SMNVEV (reference sequence). The ends lost 5 bases at V and 15 bases at J; junction bases unmatched: 10. CDR3 length: 12 amino acids. CDR3 in amino acids: CASSPLGEGLFF. The CDR3 region has the DNA TGTGCCAGCAGTCCCTTGGGGGAGGGCCTGTTCTTC.

About this clone itself: A junction boundary mismatches the germline segment, possibly from a read error. The chain employs TRBV7-2 and TRBJ2-7, with 9 bases aligning to TRBD2. CDR1 and CDR2 from the germline V gene are SGHTA and FQGNSA. CDR3 length equals 14 residues. For the CDR3, the DNA is TGTGCCAGCAGGTTAGCGGGAGCGGATGGGGAGCAGTACTTC. Its translation: CASRLAGADGEQYF.

Points on this clone: Other DNA sequences within the sample encode an identical CDR3. The chain combines TRBV11-2 with TRBJ2-7; D gene ambiguous. CDR1 is SGHAT, CDR2 FQNNGV, per germline. The CDR3 extends over 17 amino acids. Trimming removed 2 bases at V and 0 bases at J, with 17 bases between. CDR3 in amino acids: CASSLTSGGVNSYEQYF. The CDR3 nucleotides are TGTGCCAGCAGCTTAACATCAGGTGGGGTCAACTCCTACGAGCAGTACTTC.

V is TRBV30 and J is TRBJ2-7; a weak D match, TRBD2 (6 bases). CDR3 size: 14 residues. Germline values: CDR1 GTSNPN, CDR2 SVGIG (reference sequence). Trimming took off 1 base at V and 2 bases at J, with 12 bases between the two ends. This chain's CDR3 is CAWSDGSPPYEQYF. The CDR3 region has the DNA TGTGCCTGGAGTGACGGGAGTCCCCCCTACGAGCAGTACTTC.

The chain combines TRBV6-1 with TRBJ1-5, with unresolved D. Trimming stripped 4 bases from V and 2 bases from J, with 15 bases between. In germline, CDR1 is MNHNS, CDR2 SASEGT. CDR3 length equals 16 residues. CDR3: CASSVNLAVGNQPQHF. DNA for the CDR3: TGTGCCAGCAGTGTAAATCTTGCTGTGGGCAATCAGCCCCAGCATTTT.

The rearrangement uses TRBV7-2 and TRBJ1-3; D not certain. V was clipped by 2 bases and J by 4 bases, with 15 bases between them. Germline CDR1 and CDR2: SGHTA and FQGNSA. This CDR3 contains 16 residues. The CDR3 loop reads CASSLRLSDRGNTIYF. For the CDR3, the DNA is TGTGCCAGCAGCTTACGATTGTCCGATCGGGGAAACACCATATATTTT.

This clone was picked up one time. The rearrangement joins TRBV7-9 to TRBJ2-2; D gene uncertain. Deletions cut 2 bases from V and 3 bases from J, with 10 bases between. CDR1 is SEHNR, CDR2 FQNEAQ, per germline (reference sequence). The CDR3 loop spans 15 amino acids. CDR3 nucleotide sequence: TGTGCCAGCAGCTTAAGAGGATACTACACCGGGGAGCTGTTTTTT. Protein sequence: CASSLRGYYTGELFF.

The rearrangement uses TRBV6-1 and TRBJ1-2, with D possibly matching TRBD1 (5 bases). V was clipped by 5 bases and J by 3 bases, with 10 bases between them. The germline V gene has CDR1 MNHNS and CDR2 SASEGT. CDR3 length equals 13 residues. The DNA for the CDR3 is TGTGCCAGCAGTTCGACAGACGACTATGGCTACACCTTC. Translation: CASSSTDDYGYTF.

This clone has at least ten counts. This chain links TRBV9 with TRBJ2-3; D may be TRBD1 (5 bases). The V end lost 2 bases, the J end lost 3 bases, and 13 bases lay between the germline ends. The germline CDR1 and CDR2 sequences are SGDLS and YYNGEE. The CDR3 spans 15 residues. CDR3 nucleotide sequence: TGTGCCAGCAGCGTTTTAGGGGCGAAAACAGATACGCAGTATTTT. The encoded protein is CASSVLGAKTDTQYF.

V usage is TRBV14 and J usage is TRBJ2-7; TRBD2 matches at 10 bases. The CDR3 is 14 amino acids. Germline assignment: CDR1 SGHDN and CDR2 FVKESK. Losses at the gene ends were 5 bases for V and 5 bases for J; bases not matched to a gene: 6. The CDR3 DNA is TGTGCCAGCAGCTTTAGCGGGAGGTGGAACGAGCAGTACTTC. Residues: CASSFSGRWNEQYF. Based on the CDR3 plus reference TRBV14 and TRBJ2-7, the full variable domain is EAGVTQFPSHSVIEKGQTVTLRCDPISGHDNLYWYRRVMGKEIKFLLHFVKESKQDESGMPNNRFLAERTGGTYSTLKVQPAELEDSGVYFCASSFSGRWNEQYFGPGTRLTVT.

The gene calls are TRBV9 and TRBJ2-6; the D is unclear. Germline CDR1 reads SGDLS; CDR2 reads YYNGEE. Trimming pared 4 bases from V and 0 bases from J, leaving 8 bases between. The CDR3 is made up of 15 amino acids. The CDR3: CASSPSDSGANVLTF. The CDR3 DNA reads as TGTGCCAGCAGCCCCTCAGACTCTGGGGCCAACGTCCTGACTTTC.

This rearrangement joins TRBV5-5 to TRBJ2-7, with unresolved D. The CDR3 contains 12 residues. Germline V gene lookup returns CDR1 SGHKS and CDR2 YYEKEE (reference sequence). V was shortened by 2 bases and J by 7 bases, with 10 bases between the two germline ends. The CDR3 DNA reads as TGTGCCAGCAGCTTTAGGGTAGGGGAGCAGTACTTC. It translates to CASSFRVGEQYF.

The rearrangement links TRBV18 to TRBJ2-2, with 7 bases identical to TRBD1. Germline loops: CDR1 KGHSH, CDR2 LQKENI. Germline trimming cut 4 bases from V and 3 bases from J; bases unmatched to any gene: 11. The CDR3 has 17 residues. The CDR3 loop is CASSQGGQFRDTGELFF. CDR3 DNA sequence: TGTGCCAGCTCACAAGGGGGACAGTTTCGTGACACCGGGGAGCTGTTTTTT.

This clone was picked up one time. The chain has TRBV28 and TRBJ1-5; possible D gene TRBD1, 5 bases. Trimming took off 8 bases at V and 9 bases at J, with 17 bases between the two ends. CDR1 and CDR2 (germline): MDHEN, SYDVKM. The CDR3 is 13 amino acids. The DNA of the CDR3 is TGTGCCAGCTTCTCTGGGGCCCTGGGGCCCCAGCATTTT. Protein sequence: CASFSGALGPQHF.

V and J are TRBV25-1 and TRBJ2-5; D may match TRBD1 or TRBD2 (5 bases each). V lost 10 bases to trimming and J lost 2 bases, with 20 bases between them. This CDR3 spans 15 amino acids. The germline V gene encodes CDR1 MGHDK and CDR2 SYGVNS. In nucleotides, the CDR3 is TGTGCCACCAAAGGGAGTGGGGGAGTACAAGAGACCCAGTACTTC. It is translated as CATKGSGGVQETQYF.

The chain employs TRBV7-9 and TRBJ2-2; possible D gene TRBD1, 5 bases. V gave up 5 bases and J gave up 6 bases, with 10 bases separating them. Germline loops: CDR1 SEHNR, CDR2 FQNEAQ (reference sequence). The CDR3 sequence is 13 residues long. The CDR3 nucleotides are TGTGCCAGCAGCCCATCAGGGTCCGGGGAGCTGTTTTTT. Amino acid sequence: CASSPSGSGELFF.

The V and J genes are TRBV4-1 and TRBJ2-1, with TRBD2 as a possible D gene (6 bases). This CDR3 has 14 amino acids. Trimming took 4 bases from V and 5 from J, leaving 12 bases between them. The germline CDR1 and CDR2 sequences are MGHRA and YSYEKL. CDR3 bases: TGCGCCAGCAGCCCGGGAGCGGCCCACAATGAGCAGTTCTTC. It is translated as CASSPGAAHNEQFF.

This clone was counted a single time. V is TRBV19 and J is TRBJ1-1; no definite D call. The V end lost 3 bases, the J end lost 5 bases, and 13 bases lay between the germline ends. This CDR3 is built from 14 residues. Germline V lookup: CDR1 LNHDA, CDR2 SQIVND (reference sequence). The CDR3 sequence: CASSIFRGSTEAFF. DNA for the CDR3: TGTGCCAGTAGTATTTTCCGGGGTAGTACTGAAGCTTTCTTT.

The chain recombines TRBV28 with TRBJ1-5; D remains unclear. The CDR3 consists of 16 residues. Trimming took off 3 bases at V and 1 base at J, with 13 bases between the two ends. CDR1 is MDHEN and CDR2 is SYDVKM in the germline V gene. The CDR3 DNA is TGTGCCAGCAGTTTTTTGAATAGGCGGAGCAATCAGCCCCAGCATTTT. This encodes CASSFLNRRSNQPQHF.

This chain uses TRBV25-1 with TRBJ2-7; 7 nucleotides match TRBD1. The CDR3 has 13 amino acids. The germline V gene encodes CDR1 MGHDK and CDR2 SYGVNS. The trim removed 7 bases at V and 6 bases at J, leaving 9 bases unmatched. DNA for the CDR3: TGTGCCAGCATTGACAGGGCAGGACTCGAGCAGTACTTC. Amino acids: CASIDRAGLEQYF.

This clone was counted once. The rearrangement uses TRBV9 and TRBJ2-3, with D possibly called TRBD1 or TRBD2 (5 bases each). The CDR3 runs to 16 residues. V was clipped by 3 bases and J by 3 bases, with 17 bases between them. Germline V gives CDR1 SGDLS, CDR2 YYNGEE. CDR3 sequence reads: CASSARRGRETDTQYF. CDR3 bases: TGTGCCAGCAGCGCGCGAAGGGGTAGGGAGACAGATACGCAGTATTTT. Full variable domain (outside the CDR3, taken from reference TRBV9 and TRBJ2-3): DSGVTQTPKHLITATGQRVTLRCSPRSGDLSVYWYQQSLDQGLQFLIQYYNGEERAKGNILERFSAQQFPDLHSELNLSSLELGDSALYFCASSARRGRETDTQYFGPGTRLTVL.

V usage is TRBV25-1 and J usage is TRBJ2-1; TRBD2 matches at 8 bases. Germline V gene data show CDR1 as MGHDK and CDR2 as SYGVNS. V was pared by 6 bases and J by 8 bases, with 15 bases of the junction left unmatched. The CDR3 is 16 residues long. CDR3 DNA sequence: TGTGCCAGCAGGGGGGGCCCCGGGAGGGCCTTGCATGAGCAGTTCTTC. Protein sequence: CASRGGPGRALHEQFF.

This rearrangement joins TRBV5-1 to TRBJ2-1, with D possibly matching TRBD2 (6 bases). V shed 2 bases and J shed 10 bases, with 13 bases lying between them. CDR3 length equals 13 residues. CDR1 and CDR2 (germline): SGHRS, YFSETQ. Here the CDR3 reads CASSFTLAGEQFF. Here the CDR3 DNA reads TGCGCCAGCAGCTTTACCCTGGCGGGAGAGCAGTTCTTC.

J is TRBJ2-2 and V is TRBV5-1; 10 nucleotides agree with TRBD2. V was pared by 4 bases and J by 2 bases, with 11 bases of the junction left unmatched. The CDR3 extends over 18 amino acids. Germline CDR1 is SGHRS and CDR2 is YFSETQ. CDR3 DNA: TGCGCCAGCAGCCTCCCCCCGGGACTAGCGACTAACACCGGGGAGCTGTTTTTT. It codes for CASSLPPGLATNTGELFF.

The chain employs TRBV4-1 and TRBJ1-2, with no clear D. CDR1 is MGHRA and CDR2 is YSYEKL in the germline V gene. The CDR3 runs to 15 residues. Trimming cost V 3 bases and J 4 bases, with 15 bases left between them. The CDR3: CASSHPGPDPYGYTF. CDR3 DNA: TGCGCCAGCAGCCACCCCGGACCGGACCCCTATGGCTACACCTTC.

The genes are TRBV5-4 and TRBJ2-3, with D tentatively TRBD1 (5 bases). V was shortened by 1 base and J by 0 bases, with 12 bases between the two germline ends. The germline CDR1 and CDR2 sequences are SGHNT and YYREEE (reference sequence). The CDR3 is 16 residues long. The CDR3 sequence is CASSLNPAGSTDTQYF. CDR3 nucleotide sequence: TGTGCCAGCAGCTTGAATCCGGCAGGGAGCACAGATACGCAGTATTTT.

The chain recombines TRBV7-8 with TRBJ1-4; D gene ambiguous. V shed 1 base and J shed 7 bases, with 13 bases lying between them. Germline lookup yields CDR1 SGHVS and CDR2 FQNEAQ. The CDR3 contains 15 residues. The CDR3 region has the DNA TGTGCCAGCAGCTTAGAGGGAATAAGGACTGAAAAACTGTTTTTT. It is translated as CASSLEGIRTEKLFF.

The chain carries TRBV11-2 and TRBJ2-1; 8 bases are shared with TRBD2. The V segment lost 0 bases and the J segment 3 bases; nucleotides outside the gene matches: 10. The CDR3 covers 18 residues. Per germline, CDR1 SGHAT and CDR2 FQNNGV. CDR3 in amino acids: CASSLDLLAGTLYNEQFF. DNA for the CDR3: TGTGCCAGCAGCTTAGATCTATTAGCGGGAACCCTCTACAATGAGCAGTTCTTC.